The 2 T cell receptor beta chains listed next were all sequenced from one sample in a study of blood T cells in healthy people across ages. Alongside a J-beta primer mix, a sample-barcoded 5' primer served in a second PCR lasting roughly 7 to 12 cycles. One entry per CDR3 protein results from TCRdb running MiXCR on the 5' RACE reads. The sample has 1.5 million to 2 million distinct CDR3 sequences; about 39% are singletons. The sequenced sample consisted of blood. The receptors were gathered from a human donor in good health.

CDR3 region: CASRGTSGSRGELFF. CDR3 DNA: TGTGCCAGCAGGGGGACTAGCGGGAGCCGCGGGGAGCTGTTTTTT. The rearrangement uses TRBV12-3 or TRBV12-4 and TRBJ2-2; the match to TRBD2 covers 14 bases. This CDR3 is 15 amino acids long. The J segment lost 7 bases and the V segment lost 6 bases, leaving 4 bases of the junction unmatched.

The CDR3, as DNA: TGTGCCAGCAGCGCGTCCAGGAACTCCTACGAGCAGTACTTC. Translating gives CASSASRNSYEQYF. J is TRBJ2-7 and V is TRBV7-2; D is unresolved. The length of the CDR3 is 14 residues. V gave up 5 bases and J gave up 0 bases, with 11 bases separating them. CDR1 SGHTA and CDR2 FQGNSA come from the germline V gene.